One and the same sample provided the 6 T cell receptor beta chains below, sequenced in a study of control samples from healthy donors and cancer patients. TCRdb's table, derived via immunoSEQ multiplex PCR, lists solely in-frame clones and lacks some. The sample shows roughly 400,000 clones, 90% of them seen only once. Sequenced: PBMCs. The receptors come from a middle-aged man with head and neck cancer.

The chain uses TRBV29-1 and TRBJ1-4; D possibly corresponds to TRBD1 (5 bases). The CDR3 consists of 14 residues. Germline lookup yields CDR1 SQVTM and CDR2 ANQGSEA. V lost 4 bases to trimming and J lost 7 bases, with 16 bases between them. CDR3 residues: CSVGFVAGTEKLFF. CDR3 bases: TGCAGCGTTGGATTCGTGGCAGGGACTGAAAAACTGTTTTTT.

This chain joins TRBV7-3 and TRBJ1-1; the D is unclear. Germline lookup yields CDR1 SGHTA and CDR2 FQGTGA. The CDR3 length is 13 residues. V was cut by 3 bases and J by 5 bases, with 10 bases left in between. CDR3 sequence: CASSFNVRTEAFF. In nucleotides, the CDR3 is TGTGCCAGCAGCTTTAATGTGCGGACTGAAGCTTTCTTT.

This clone is a singleton in its sample. The chain is built from TRBV4-2 and TRBJ1-1; possibly TRBD1 for D (5 bases). Per germline, CDR1 LGHNA and CDR2 YNFKEQ. The CDR3 is 16 amino acids. Trimming pared 0 bases from V and 1 base from J, leaving 12 bases between. CDR3 loop: CASSQEGNRWNTEAFF. DNA of the CDR3: TGTGCCAGCAGCCAAGAGGGTAACAGGTGGAACACTGAAGCTTTCTTT.

This clone has just a few counts. V usage is TRBV2 and J usage is TRBJ2-7; unclear D gene. Germline values: CDR1 SNHLY, CDR2 FYNNEI. The V and J ends lost 0 bases and 8 bases respectively, with 11 bases between them. CDR3 length: 13 amino acids. DNA for the CDR3: TGTGCCAGCAGTGAAGCCGGGCCTCCAAAGCAGTACTTC. Translating gives CASSEAGPPKQYF.

CDR3 in amino acids: CASSFPGLYNEQFF. CDR3 nucleotides: TGTGCCAGCAGTTTTCCCGGACTCTACAATGAGCAGTTCTTC. J is TRBJ2-1 and V is TRBV27; maybe TRBD2 (5 bases). The CDR3 length is 14 residues. Trimming stripped 3 bases from V and 3 bases from J, with 9 bases between. The germline gives CDR1 MNHEY, CDR2 SMNVEV (reference sequence).

J is TRBJ1-1 and V is TRBV6-5; D is undetermined. The CDR3 is 14 amino acids. The germline CDR1 and CDR2 sequences are MNHEY and SVGAGI. V was pared by 10 bases and J by 0 bases, with 15 bases between. This chain's CDR3 is CAIQDRTVNTEAFF. The CDR3 DNA follows: TGTGCCATCCAGGACCGGACGGTGAACACTGAAGCTTTCTTT.